This record covers a single T cell receptor beta chain. Its antigen is not known. This sample is part of a study of T cell repertoires in cytomegalovirus infection. Looking at the study overall: Matching HLA type and CMV infection were both indicated by public TCR beta signatures. Broader study findings: Carriers of CMV and the relevant HLA type were discriminated by public TCR beta frequency.

Germline CDR1 is DFQATT and CDR2 is SNEGSKA (reference sequence). The CDR3 covers 11 residues. V lost 4 bases, J lost 5 bases, and 8 bases lay in between. Each CDR3 protein gets one entry after TCRdb re-called the reads with MiXCR. Among about 68,000 distinct CDR3 sequences listed, more than 20% were seen once. The clonotype comes from a human donor in good health (CMV status not recorded). Some clones in this sample may be carry-over from other donors' samples. The sequenced sample consisted of PBMCs, sequenced either directly or after in vitro stimulation (not recorded which). The chain is built from TRBV20-1 and TRBJ2-5; no reliable D call. The CDR3 sequence is CSATPLETQYF. Written as DNA, the CDR3 is TGCAGTGCTACGCCGCTGGAGACCCAGTACTTC.